Included here is one T cell receptor beta chain sequence, with context. Single viable CD3+CD4+CD8-CD45RO+ cells were sorted as the memory CD4+ T cells. Sequencing used immunoSEQ multiplex PCR; TCRdb keeps in-frame clones, though not all of them. The sample has more than 40,000 clones, about three quarters seen once. These data originate in a study of memory CD4+ T cells and cytomegalovirus serostatus. Germline V lookup: CDR1 GTSNPN, CDR2 SVGIG (reference sequence). This CDR3 has 13 amino acids. Trimming removed 2 bases from V and 0 bases from J, with 8 bases in between. This clonotype originated in an adult in good health and CMV-seronegative. This chain uses TRBV30 with TRBJ2-7, with D maybe TRBD1 (6 bases). Sequencing was done on a sample of memory CD4+ T cells from blood. The CDR3: CAWSTGSSYEQYF. The CDR3 DNA is TGTGCCTGGAGTACAGGGAGCTCCTACGAGCAGTACTTC.